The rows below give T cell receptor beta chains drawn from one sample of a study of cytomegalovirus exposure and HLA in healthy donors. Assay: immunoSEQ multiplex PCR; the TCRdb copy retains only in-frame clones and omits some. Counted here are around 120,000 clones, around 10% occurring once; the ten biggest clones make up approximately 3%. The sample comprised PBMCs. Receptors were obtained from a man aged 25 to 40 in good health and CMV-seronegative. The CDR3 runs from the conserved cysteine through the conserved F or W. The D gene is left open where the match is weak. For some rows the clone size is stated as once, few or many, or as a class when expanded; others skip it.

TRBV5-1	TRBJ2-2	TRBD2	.	CASSPGFASLPGGRNTGELFF	TGCGCCAGCAGCCCGGGATTCGCTAGTCTTCCGGGAGGGCGGAACACCGGGGAGCTGTTTTTT
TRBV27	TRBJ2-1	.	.	CASRTGYNEQFF	TGTGCCAGCAGGACAGGCTACAATGAGCAGTTCTTC
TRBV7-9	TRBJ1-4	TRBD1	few	CASSFEGGVGEKLFF	TGTGCCAGCAGCTTCGAAGGGGGCGTCGGTGAAAAACTGTTTTTT
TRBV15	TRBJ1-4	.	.	CATSGGGEKLFF	TGTGCCACCAGCGGGGGCGGGGAAAAACTGTTTTTT
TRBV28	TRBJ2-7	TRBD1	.	CASRPGGQGKYEQYF	TGTGCCAGCAGACCGGGGGGACAGGGAAAGTACGAGCAGTACTTC
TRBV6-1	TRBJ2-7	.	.	CASSEGQGGYEQYF	TGTGCCAGCAGTGAAGGGCAGGGTGGATACGAGCAGTACTTC
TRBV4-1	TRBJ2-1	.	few	CASSQGQWATYNEQFF	TGCGCCAGCAGCCAAGGCCAGTGGGCAACTTACAATGAGCAGTTCTTC
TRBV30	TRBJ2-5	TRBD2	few	CAWSQNGLAGQETQYF	TGTGCCTGGAGTCAAAACGGACTAGCGGGGCAAGAGACCCAGTACTTC
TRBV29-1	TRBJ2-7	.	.	CSVEELRGSLYEQYF	TGCAGCGTTGAAGAACTCAGGGGCTCGCTTTACGAGCAGTACTTC
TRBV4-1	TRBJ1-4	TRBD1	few	CASSQTDRATLNEKLFF	TGCGCCAGCAGCCAAACAGACAGGGCCACCTTAAATGAAAAACTGTTTTTT
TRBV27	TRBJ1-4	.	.	CASSLFATNEKLFF	TGTGCCAGCAGTCTCTTTGCAACTAATGAAAAACTGTTTTTT
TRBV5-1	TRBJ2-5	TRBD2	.	CASSLLAGGPETQYF	TGCGCCAGCAGCTTGTTAGCGGGGGGGCCGGAGACCCAGTACTTC
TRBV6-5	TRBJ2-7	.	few	CASREDFSSYEQYF	TGTGCCAGCAGAGAGGACTTCAGCTCCTACGAGCAGTACTTC